This T cell receptor beta chain was identified in a study of Tregs in tolerant kidney transplant recipients. The data were produced by immunoSEQ multiplex PCR, yet TCRdb's version contains in-frame clones alone and is incomplete. The sample lists 120,000 or so clones, about 90% occurring once. Overall study results and limits: Validation in larger populations is needed because few patients were studied. Biological reproducibility was not directly addressed in this study. Activated donor B cell expansion appeared to reveal the most relevant donor-specific TCRbeta repertoire.

In the case of this clone: The antigen remains undetermined.

Thawed PBMCs were FACS-sorted into unstimulated CD4+CD25+CD127- regulatory T cells, CD4+CD25- non-regulatory cells, CD4 and CD8 cells. V gave up 5 bases and J gave up 5 bases; unmatched junction bases: 12. CDR3 size: 17 residues. Germline CDR1 and CDR2: SSHAT and FNYEAQ (reference sequence). The J gene is TRBJ2-5, the V gene TRBV7-7, with 12 bases identical to TRBD2. The TCR was taken from a human donor in good health. Sequencing used CD4+ T cells from blood. CDR3 protein: CASSLTSGRAGRETQYF. Written as DNA, the CDR3 is TGTGCCAGCAGCCTGACTAGCGGGAGAGCAGGAAGGGAGACCCAGTACTTC.